The present TCR beta chain was sequenced within a study of tumor-infiltrating lymphocytes in primary liver carcinoma. About this clonotype itself: This is likely a read error, given that the CDR3 carries no conserved phenylalanine or tryptophan at its end.

Joint extraction of RNA and DNA used roughly 19-31 mg of bulk tissue that was unsorted. The CDR3 sequence is 18 residues long. In germline, CDR1 is LGHNA, CDR2 YSLEER. After removal of 1 base from V and 6 bases from J, the junction contained 12 bases not matched to a gene. cDNA specific to TCR beta was made from 500 ng of total RNA, with a constant-region primer employed for priming. Three rounds of nested multiplex PCR with slightly modified ARM-PCR produced TCR beta libraries. A C-beta reverse primer and TRBV1-TRBV30 forward primers served in each of the first two PCR rounds, at ten to eleven cycles apiece. TCRdb re-called the multiplex PCR reads through MiXCR, storing one row per CDR3 protein. The sample lists about 200,000 distinct CDR3 sequences, 85% seen once, with around 18% in the top ten.

This TCR was sampled from a man aged 35-49 years with primary liver carcinoma and hepatitis B virus infection. Sequencing was performed on tumor tissue from primary liver carcinoma. The chain joins TRBV4-3 to TRBJ2-2; TRBD2 aligns across 9 bases. CDR3 nucleotide sequence: TGCGCCAGCAGCCAAGCCCCTTGGGGTGCGGGGGGGCCCGGGGAGCTGTTTTAT. Translated, it gives CASSQAPWGAGGPGELFY.